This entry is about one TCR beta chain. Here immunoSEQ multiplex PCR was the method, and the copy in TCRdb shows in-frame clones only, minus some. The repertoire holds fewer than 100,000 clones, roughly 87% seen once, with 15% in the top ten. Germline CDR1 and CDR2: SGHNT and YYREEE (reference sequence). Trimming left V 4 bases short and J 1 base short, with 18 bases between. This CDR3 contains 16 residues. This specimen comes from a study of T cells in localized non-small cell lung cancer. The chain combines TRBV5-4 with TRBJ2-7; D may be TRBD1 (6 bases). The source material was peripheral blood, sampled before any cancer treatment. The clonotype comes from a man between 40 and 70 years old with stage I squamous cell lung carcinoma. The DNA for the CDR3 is TGTGCCAGCAGCCTCCATCGGACAGAGATATCCTACGAGCAGTACTTC. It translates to CASSLHRTEISYEQYF.